These 24 T cell receptor beta chains originate from one sample sequenced in a study of T-cell memory formation after mild COVID-19. TCRdb re-called the 5' RACE reads with MiXCR, one entry per CDR3 protein. The sample lists a few hundred thousand distinct CDR3 sequences, roughly 15% occurring once. Sequenced: PBMCs or a T cell subset sorted from them (not recorded which). These receptors came from a man aged 18 to 29 who had mild COVID-19 (a few samples of this study predate the infection). Cell type and time point are not known.

This chain links TRBV20-1 with TRBJ2-5; 7 bases are a match to TRBD1. Unmatched junction bases numbered 7, after V lost 3 bases and J lost 3 bases. CDR1 and CDR2 from the germline V gene are DFQATT and SNEGSKA (reference sequence). The CDR3 totals 14 residues. CDR3 sequence: CSARGETGEETQYF. Written as DNA, the CDR3 is TGCAGTGCTAGGGGAGAAACAGGGGAAGAGACCCAGTACTTC.

CDR3 sequence (DNA): TGTGCCAGTGCGTTCCAGGAGAGATTTGGGTATGGCTACACCTTC. Its translation: CASAFQERFGYGYTF. The chain carries TRBV5-6 and TRBJ1-2; unclear D gene. V was shortened by 8 bases and J by 5 bases, with 22 bases between the two germline ends. The CDR3 has 15 amino acids. CDR1 SGHDT and CDR2 YYEEEE come from the germline V gene. The full variable domain, completed using reference TRBV5-6 and TRBJ1-2, is DAGVTQSPTHLIKTRGQQVTLRCSPKSGHDTVSWYQQALGQGPQFIFQYYEEEERQRGNFPDRFSGHQFPNYSSELNVNALLLGDSALYLCASAFQERFGYGYTFGSGTRLTVV.

The chain employs TRBV11-3 and TRBJ2-1; 10 bases agree with TRBD1. The germline V gene has CDR1 SGHNT and CDR2 YENEEA. J gave up 8 bases and V 5 bases, and 9 bases lay outside the gene matches. This CDR3 is built from 15 residues. CDR3 bases: TGTGCCAGCAGCGTTCCGGGACAGGGGAAGTATGAGCAGTTCTTC. Its protein product is CASSVPGQGKYEQFF.

This clonotype was recorded at least ten times. V is TRBV6-5 and J is TRBJ2-2; 10 bases are shared with TRBD1. The CDR3 loop spans 15 amino acids. Germline assignment: CDR1 MNHEY and CDR2 SVGAGI. Trimming at V came to 3 bases and at J to 7 bases, leaving 5 bases not matched to a gene. The CDR3 loop is CASSYRDRGRGELFF. The CDR3 DNA reads TGTGCCAGCAGTTATCGGGACAGGGGTCGCGGGGAGCTGTTTTTT.

The chain uses TRBV11-2 and TRBJ1-2, with 8 bases fitting TRBD1. The ends lost 5 bases at V and 4 bases at J; junction bases unmatched: 9. The CDR3 is 15 residues long. From germline, CDR1 is SGHAT and CDR2 FQNNGV. CDR3 residues: CASSLAGTGSYGYTF. The CDR3 bases are TGTGCCAGCAGCCTAGCGGGGACAGGAAGCTATGGCTACACCTTC. The whole variable domain, filled in from reference TRBV11-2 and TRBJ1-2, reads EAGVAQSPRYKIIEKRQSVAFWCNPISGHATLYWYQQILGQGPKLLIQFQNNGVVDDSQLPKDRFSAERLKGVDSTLKIQPAKLEDSAVYLCASSLAGTGSYGYTFGSGTRLTVV.

This clonotype has more than one count but fewer than ten. V and J are TRBV12-3 or TRBV12-4 and TRBJ1-1; D is undetermined. The CDR3 has 13 residues. Between the trimmed V and J ends, which lost 6 bases and 0 bases, there was a span of 8 bases. The CDR3 DNA follows: TGTGCCAGCAGGGACGGACTGAACACTGAAGCTTTCTTT. It specifies CASRDGLNTEAFF.

The chain carries TRBV7-2 and TRBJ2-1; D is unresolved. Germline V gene data show CDR1 as SGHTA and CDR2 as FQGNSA. With 1 base removed from V and 1 base from J, the gap between germline ends came to 8 bases. This CDR3 has 15 amino acids. The CDR3 nucleotides are TGTGCCAGCAGCTTAGTTACCGGGTCCTACAATGAGCAGTTCTTC. As protein: CASSLVTGSYNEQFF.

This clonotype was detected a few times. The CDR3 protein is CASSTSGGISGANVLTF. CDR3 in DNA: TGCGCCAGCAGTACGAGCGGGGGAATATCTGGGGCCAACGTCCTGACTTTC. This rearrangement joins TRBV5-1 to TRBJ2-6; 8 bases are shared with TRBD2. The CDR3 is made up of 17 amino acids. J lost 1 base, V lost 5 bases, and 8 bases had no gene match. Per the germline V gene, CDR1 is SGHRS and CDR2 is YFSETQ.

The chain carries TRBV7-3 and TRBJ1-1; TRBD1 matches 8 bases. The CDR3 consists of 15 residues. CDR1 is SGHTA, CDR2 FQGTGA, per germline. V shed 0 bases and J 5 bases; nucleotides not matched to a gene: 5. CDR3: CASSLTSRGRTEAFF. Written as DNA, the CDR3 is TGTGCCAGCAGCTTAACGTCCAGGGGGCGAACTGAAGCTTTCTTT.

The CDR3 DNA reads TGTGCCAGCAGCCCAGGGGGGTTCGGGGAGCTGTTTTTT. It specifies CASSPGGFGELFF. The rearrangement links TRBV6-2 or TRBV6-3 to TRBJ2-2; a weak D match, TRBD1 (7 bases). V was shortened by 6 bases and J by 7 bases, with 12 bases between the two germline ends. The CDR3 has 13 amino acids. Per the germline V gene, CDR1 is MNHEY and CDR2 is SVGEGT.

V usage is TRBV19 and J usage is TRBJ2-5, with 8 positions matching TRBD2. This CDR3 has 13 residues. V lost 11 bases and J lost 1; bases outside the gene matches: 6. Germline CDR1 and CDR2: LNHDA and SQIVND (reference sequence). CDR3 sequence: CASVGTSQETQYF. In DNA form, the CDR3 reads TGTGCCTCTGTTGGGACTAGCCAAGAGACCCAGTACTTC.

This clonotype was seen more than once but under ten times. The chain employs TRBV7-9 and TRBJ1-1; the D gene is possibly TRBD1 (6 bases). Trimming shortened V by 10 bases and J by 1 base, and 13 bases separated the two germline ends. Germline CDR1 is SEHNR and CDR2 is FQNEAQ (reference sequence). This CDR3 is built from 13 residues. CDR3 loop: CATDRLQNTEAFF. The CDR3 nucleotides read TGTGCCACGGACAGACTTCAGAACACTGAAGCTTTCTTT.

The V gene is TRBV5-4, the J gene TRBJ1-6; 9 bases line up with TRBD1. Germline loops: CDR1 SGHNT, CDR2 YYREEE (reference sequence). J gave up 2 bases and V 5 bases, and 8 bases lay outside the gene matches. This CDR3 region has 17 residues. The CDR3 region is CASRIGTGLTYNSPLHF. The CDR3 DNA reads TGTGCCAGCAGGATCGGGACAGGGTTAACCTATAATTCACCCCTCCACTTT.

The rearrangement links TRBV5-1 to TRBJ2-1; D possibly corresponds to TRBD2 (6 bases). The germline V gene encodes CDR1 SGHRS and CDR2 YFSETQ. V lost 5 bases to trimming and J lost 6 bases, with 18 bases between them. The CDR3 has 15 residues. CDR3 in amino acids: CASSFTGVAGNEQFF. CDR3 in DNA: TGCGCCAGCAGTTTTACGGGGGTTGCGGGCAATGAGCAGTTCTTC.

CDR3 protein: CASSQDQGDTQYF. CDR3 in DNA: TGTGCCAGCAGCCAGGACCAGGGGGATACGCAGTATTTT. The V call is TRBV3-1, the J call TRBJ2-3; D may be TRBD1 (6 bases). The CDR3 sequence is 13 residues long. Germline V gene data show CDR1 as LGHDT and CDR2 as YNNKEL (reference sequence). V was clipped by 3 bases and J by 6 bases, with 10 bases between them.

The chain recombines TRBV12-3 or TRBV12-4 with TRBJ2-5; D perhaps matches TRBD1 (5 bases). Trimming shortened V by 6 bases and J by 4 bases, and 12 bases separated the two germline ends. This CDR3 region has 13 residues. The CDR3 nucleotides are TGTGCCAGCAGCCTAGGGGAATCAGAGACCCAGTACTTC. This gives the protein CASSLGESETQYF.

This clonotype was found a few times. This sequence joins TRBV7-2 and TRBJ2-5; 8 nucleotides line up with TRBD2. The CDR3 has 15 amino acids. Germline V gene lookup returns CDR1 SGHTA and CDR2 FQGNSA. Trimming at V came to 5 bases and at J to 4 bases, leaving 9 bases not matched to a gene. Here the CDR3 reads CASSPSGGRAETQYF. The CDR3 bases are TGTGCCAGCAGCCCGAGCGGGGGCCGAGCAGAGACCCAGTACTTC.

This clonotype came up a few times. The J gene is TRBJ2-7, the V gene TRBV5-5; unclear D gene. V was trimmed by 1 base and J by 6 bases, leaving 17 bases between them. This CDR3 contains 15 residues. The V gene's germline CDR1 is SGHKS and CDR2 YYEKEE (reference sequence). CDR3 protein: CASSLFVMGHGEQYV. The CDR3 DNA reads TGTGCCAGCAGCTTGTTTGTGATGGGCCACGGCGAGCAGTACGTC.

This chain uses TRBV6-5 with TRBJ2-3, with 10 bases lining up with TRBD2. Germline CDR1 reads MNHEY; CDR2 reads SVGAGI. J lost 3 bases, V lost 0 bases, and 6 bases had no gene match. The CDR3 totals 17 residues. CDR3 loop: CASSYSTSGVLTDTQYF. Here the CDR3 DNA reads TGTGCCAGCAGTTACTCAACTAGCGGGGTTCTGACAGATACGCAGTATTTT.

V is TRBV10-3 and J is TRBJ2-3; no clear D. The ends were cut back, 4 bases at V and 4 bases at J, with 3 bases in the middle. Germline-derived CDR1 and CDR2 are ENHRY and SYGVKD. The CDR3 runs 11 residues. DNA of the CDR3: TGTGCCATCAGTGCGGCAGATACGCAGTATTTT. It translates to CAISAADTQYF.

The chain carries TRBV10-3 and TRBJ2-7; 7 positions match TRBD1. CDR3 length: 15 amino acids. Germline CDR1 is ENHRY and CDR2 is SYGVKD. J lost 6 bases, V lost 4 bases, and 12 bases had no gene match. The CDR3 spells CAISVTGTADGEQYV. The CDR3 DNA reads TGTGCCATCAGTGTGACCGGGACAGCTGACGGCGAGCAGTACGTC.

This clonotype was observed a handful of times. V usage is TRBV7-2 and J usage is TRBJ2-3, with no clear D. Deletions cut 0 bases from V and 1 base from J, with 8 bases between. This CDR3 contains 15 residues. The germline V gene encodes CDR1 SGHTA and CDR2 FQGNSA. The CDR3 sequence is CASSLAVSRTDTQYF. CDR3 in DNA: TGTGCCAGCAGCTTAGCGGTCAGCCGCACAGATACGCAGTATTTT.

This clonotype was detected once. The rearrangement uses TRBV20-1 and TRBJ1-2; the D gene is possibly TRBD1 (5 bases). The V end was cut by 6 bases, the J end by 5 bases, with 13 bases between. Germline CDR1 and CDR2: DFQATT and SNEGSKA (reference sequence). The CDR3 contains 12 residues. This chain's CDR3 is CSATRQIYGYTF. In DNA form, the CDR3 reads TGCAGTGCGACGCGACAGATATATGGCTACACCTTC.

The chain is built from TRBV7-3 and TRBJ2-5; 8 bases are shared with TRBD2. V lost 5 bases to trimming and J lost 1 base; unmatched junction nucleotides: 6. Germline V CDR1 and CDR2: SGHTA, FQGTGA. This CDR3 comprises 15 residues. CDR3 coding DNA: TGTGCCAGCAGCCCAAGCGGGGGATTCCAAGAGACCCAGTACTTC. It specifies CASSPSGGFQETQYF.